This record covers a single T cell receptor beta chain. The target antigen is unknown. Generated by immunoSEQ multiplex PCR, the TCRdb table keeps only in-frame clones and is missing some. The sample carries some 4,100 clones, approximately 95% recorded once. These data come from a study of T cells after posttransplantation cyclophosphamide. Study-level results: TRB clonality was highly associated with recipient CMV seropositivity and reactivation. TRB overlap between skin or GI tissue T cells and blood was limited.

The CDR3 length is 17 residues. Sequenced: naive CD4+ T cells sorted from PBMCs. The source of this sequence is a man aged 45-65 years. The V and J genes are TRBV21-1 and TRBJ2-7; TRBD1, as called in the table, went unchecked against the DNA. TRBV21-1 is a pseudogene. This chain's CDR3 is CASSTFRDRGQRLEQYF. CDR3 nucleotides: TGTGCCAGCTCAACCTTCCGGGACAGGGGGCAACGACTCGAGCAGTACTTC.